A selection of T cell receptor beta chains follows, all from one sample in a study of blood T cell repertoires in COVID-19. Here immunoSEQ multiplex PCR was the method, and the copy in TCRdb shows in-frame clones only, minus some. The data show 97,000 or so clones, approximately 78% seen once. Material for sequencing was peripheral blood. All receptors come from a man aged 55 to 70 with active or convalescent COVID-19. Both conserved end residues are part of each CDR3. The D gene is left open where the match is weak.

TRBV27 | 13 | . | CASSLGSNYGYTF
TRBV18 | 15 | TRBD1 | CASSPQGARDTEAFF
TRBV6-2/TRBV6-3 | 16 | TRBD2 | CASSRLLAGATDTQYF
TRBV6-5 | 15 | . | CASSSSGDWENEQFF
TRBV9 | 15 | TRBD2 | CASSRLAGSSYEQYF
TRBV6-2/TRBV6-3 | 11 | . | CASSYLEGYTF
TRBV4-1 | 15 | . | CASSQATSTPYEQYF
TRBV20-1 | 15 | TRBD2 | CSASNPGLAKYEQFF
TRBV15 | 17 | TRBD2 | CATSRVASGRAQETQYF
TRBV6-5 | 16 | . | CASSSIAVSGANVLTF
TRBV5-6 | 16 | TRBD1 | CASSFLTGGRNSPLHF
TRBV4-1 | 14 | . | CASRGGKFNYGYTF
TRBV20-1 | 12 | . | CSASTVTGELFF
TRBV6-1 | 18 | TRBD1 | CASSERGQGSISYYEQYF
TRBV9 | 15 | TRBD2 | CASSLSGRAYNEQFF
TRBV2 | 14 | . | CASSEEAGAYEQYF
TRBV28 | 15 | TRBD2 | CASSPGGGWSETQYF
TRBV27 | 19 | TRBD1 | CASRSRDRKSSSGANVLTF
TRBV4-1 | 15 | . | CASSQVFRENTEAFF
TRBV9 | 12 | . | CASSALTDTQYF
TRBV18 | 16 | TRBD1 | CASSPTGTVANEKLFF
TRBV2 | 12 | . | CASSALSYGYTF
TRBV18 | 17 | TRBD1 | CASSPSIPDRGQSPLHF
TRBV6-2/TRBV6-3 | 16 | . | CASSYLRLVGTDTQYF
TRBV19 | 15 | . | CASSIRGGANYGYTF
TRBV19 | 13 | . | CASSVIGGTEAFF
TRBV6-5 | 14 | TRBD1 | CASSSRDRGLGAFF
TRBV27 | 13 | TRBD1 | CASSLRTGGRAFF
TRBV5-6 | 14 | TRBD1 | CASSWDRGTDTQYF
TRBV18 | 15 | TRBD1 | CASSTTGQGEGEAFF
TRBV28 | 16 | TRBD2 | CASSLQGTRFSNTQYF
TRBV5-1 | 15 | . | CASSLDRNGAYGYTF
TRBV11-2 | 14 | TRBD2 | CASSLGLAGNEQFF
TRBV11-2 | 12 | . | CASRRTYNEQFF
TRBV7-2 | 15 | TRBD2 | CASTRTSGSVNEQFF
TRBV27 | 13 | . | CASRITGNTEAFF
TRBV6-5 | 14 | TRBD2 | CASRTSGILDTQYF
TRBV4-1 | 16 | TRBD2 | CASSQGQTSGSYEQYF
TRBV28 | 18 | . | CASSLTLTGGDSNQPQHF
TRBV9 | 16 | TRBD2 | CASSVAASGPRETQYF
TRBV11-3 | 14 | TRBD1 | CASSSRQGGTEAFF
TRBV6-5 | 14 | TRBD1 | CASSLQGMNTEAFF
TRBV28 | 15 | TRBD1 | CASSDRTGSGNTIYF
TRBV20-1 | 16 | TRBD2 | CSASAGAPSGANVLTF
TRBV7-9 | 16 | . | CASSSRSGTDSYEQYF
TRBV15 | 16 | TRBD1 | CATSRPRQGSTDTQYF
TRBV9 | 15 | . | CASSVVGGNTGELFF